This passage covers 11 T cell receptor beta chains from one sample sequenced in a study of CD8 T cells in Susac syndrome. Reverse transcription of roughly 0.45 to 1 ug RNA used random hexamers. TCRdb called the immunoSEQ multiplex PCR reads again in MiXCR, with one record for every CDR3 protein. The sample carries 100,000 to 150,000 distinct CDR3 sequences, about 93% recorded once. Specimen: CD8+ T cells from PBMCs. The receptors come from a human donor with Susac syndrome.

This rearrangement joins TRBV30 to TRBJ1-5; a possible D gene is TRBD1 (6 bases). V was trimmed by 3 bases and J by 1 base, leaving 10 bases between them. Germline CDR1 and CDR2: GTSNPN and SVGIG (reference sequence). The CDR3 is 14 amino acids. Here the CDR3 DNA reads TGTGCCTGGAGCGGGGGGGCGAGCAATCAGCCCCAGCATTTT. This gives the protein CAWSGGASNQPQHF.

This clonotype was seen just once. The chain joins TRBV9 to TRBJ2-2; D is possibly TRBD2 (7 bases). The CDR3 totals 15 residues. The ends were cut back, 6 bases at V and 5 bases at J, with 17 bases in the middle. Germline CDR1 and CDR2: SGDLS and YYNGEE. The DNA of the CDR3 is TGTGCCAGCACCCTGGGGGGGCGCGAGACCGGGGAGCTGTTTTTT. It codes for CASTLGGRETGELFF.

V gene TRBV30 combines with J gene TRBJ2-2, with D unclear. The V gene's germline CDR1 is GTSNPN and CDR2 SVGIG (reference sequence). This CDR3 region has 10 residues. V was clipped by 5 bases and J by 3 bases, with 1 base between them. The CDR3 sequence: CAWDTGELFF. DNA of the CDR3: TGTGCCTGGGACACCGGGGAGCTGTTTTTT.

V and J are TRBV7-8 and TRBJ2-7; D is perhaps TRBD2 (5 bases). Trimming took 5 bases from V and 4 from J, leaving 12 bases between them. The germline V gene has CDR1 SGHVS and CDR2 FQNEAQ. The CDR3 runs 13 residues. The CDR3 loop is CASSIRGAYEQYF. Here the CDR3 DNA reads TGTGCCAGCAGCATCCGGGGAGCTTACGAGCAGTACTTC.

The gene calls are TRBV27 and TRBJ1-5; D ambiguous. Germline V CDR1 and CDR2: MNHEY, SMNVEV (reference sequence). This CDR3 region has 14 residues. V was clipped by 6 bases and J by 2 bases, with 11 bases between them. The CDR3 bases are TGTGCCAGCAGAAAATTGTGGGGCAATCAGCCCCAGCATTTT. It translates to CASRKLWGNQPQHF.

This clonotype was counted once. The chain links TRBV7-9 to TRBJ2-7; 11 bases are shared with TRBD2. The CDR3 is made up of 14 amino acids. CDR1 is SEHNR and CDR2 is FQNEAQ in the germline V gene (reference sequence). After removal of 5 bases from V and 3 bases from J, the junction contained 3 bases not matched to a gene. CDR3 sequence (DNA): TGTGCCAGCAGCCGGACTAGCGGGCTCTACGAGCAGTACTTC. It yields the protein CASSRTSGLYEQYF.

This clonotype was seen a few times. The V and J genes are TRBV12-3 or TRBV12-4 and TRBJ2-5; D is perhaps TRBD2 (5 bases). The V end was cut by 8 bases, the J end by 4 bases, with 20 bases between. This CDR3 contains 15 residues. The CDR3 is CASGFIRDWVETQYF. The CDR3 DNA is TGTGCCAGCGGGTTTATCCGGGATTGGGTAGAGACCCAGTACTTC.

The chain uses TRBV12-3 or TRBV12-4 and TRBJ2-7; D perhaps matches TRBD1 (6 bases). V lost 2 bases to trimming and J lost 4 bases, with 9 bases between them. This CDR3 is 13 amino acids long. CDR3 bases: TGTGCCAGCAGTTTATGGGGGCCTTACGAGCAGTACTTC. Its protein is CASSLWGPYEQYF.

The chain carries TRBV12-3 or TRBV12-4 and TRBJ2-5; TRBD1 matches 9 bases. V was pared by 8 bases and J by 3 bases, with 7 bases of the junction left unmatched. CDR3 length: 14 residues. CDR3 protein: CASHPGTGKETQYF. The CDR3 region has the DNA TGTGCCAGCCATCCCGGGACAGGGAAAGAGACCCAGTACTTC.

The chain links TRBV4-1 to TRBJ2-2; no firm D call. The CDR3 is made up of 16 amino acids. Germline V gene sequence: CDR1 MGHRA, CDR2 YSYEKL. V shed 1 base and J shed 5 bases, with 14 bases lying between them. The CDR3 sequence: CASSQVAGLGTGELFF. In DNA, the CDR3 is TGCGCCAGCAGCCAAGTCGCCGGGCTCGGGACCGGGGAGCTGTTTTTT.

The rearrangement links TRBV6-1 to TRBJ2-1; D may be TRBD2 (5 bases). The CDR3 totals 15 residues. V was trimmed by 8 bases and J by 1 base, leaving 15 bases between them. The germline CDR1 and CDR2 sequences are MNHNS and SASEGT. CDR3 sequence reads: CASLDTPGSYNEQFF. CDR3 nucleotide sequence: TGTGCCAGCCTCGATACCCCGGGGTCCTACAATGAGCAGTTCTTC.